The 14 T cell receptor beta chains below all came from one sample that was sequenced in a study of human T cells and chemical hapten exposure. TCRdb reanalysed the RACE reads using MiXCR and keeps one entry per CDR3 protein. The profile shows about 140,000 distinct CDR3 sequences, 12% of them singletons. As to time point: patch test 2, 6 weeks after DPC sensitization. Noted treatment: therapeutic diphenylcyclopropenone sensitization with weekly scalp DPC. The sample in question was whole blood, obtained in connection with sensitization to the hapten diphenylcyclopropenone (DPC). The receptor set was obtained from a woman between 50 and 59 years old with alopecia areata. Some clones in this sample may be carry-over from other donors' samples.

The V gene is TRBV28, the J gene TRBJ2-1; D remains ambiguous. Per germline, CDR1 MDHEN and CDR2 SYDVKM. The V and J ends lost 7 bases and 0 bases respectively, with 13 bases between them. This CDR3 region has 15 residues. The CDR3 here is CASTPGPSSYNEQFF. The CDR3 region has the DNA TGTGCCAGCACCCCTGGTCCAAGCTCCTACAATGAGCAGTTCTTC.

The rearrangement uses TRBV28 and TRBJ2-4; TRBD2 might be the D (5 bases). Trimming removed 7 bases at V and 6 bases at J, with 19 bases between. Germline-derived CDR1 and CDR2 are MDHEN and SYDVKM. The CDR3 runs 15 residues. The CDR3 is CASTAELAGLNIQYF. The CDR3 coding sequence is TGTGCCAGCACGGCGGAGTTGGCGGGCCTAAACATTCAGTACTTC.

J is TRBJ2-1 and V is TRBV19; D remains unclear. The V end lost 4 bases, the J end lost 5 bases, and 9 bases lay between the germline ends. Per germline, CDR1 LNHDA and CDR2 SQIVND (reference sequence). The CDR3 covers 13 residues. The CDR3 loop reads CASSRDSDNEQFF. The CDR3 DNA reads as TGTGCCAGTAGTAGAGATTCGGACAATGAGCAGTTCTTC.

The sample holds a few counts of this clonotype. V usage is TRBV5-1 and J usage is TRBJ2-3, with D tentatively TRBD1 or TRBD2 (5 bases each). The CDR3 is made up of 17 amino acids. Germline CDR1 is SGHRS and CDR2 is YFSETQ. V dropped 2 bases and J dropped 8 bases, with 24 bases sitting between them. CDR3 DNA sequence: TGCGCCAGCAGCTTCGATCCCGGGACCCACGTCGAGCCTACGCAGTATTTT. It codes for CASSFDPGTHVEPTQYF.

This rearrangement joins TRBV25-1 to TRBJ2-5, with TRBD1 as a possible D gene (6 bases). CDR1 is MGHDK and CDR2 is SYGVNS in the germline V gene. Trimming pared 5 bases from V and 2 bases from J, leaving 15 bases between. This CDR3 region has 15 residues. The CDR3 region is CASSPPLGAQETQYF. In nucleotides, the CDR3 is TGTGCCAGCAGTCCTCCGCTGGGGGCTCAAGAGACCCAGTACTTC.

The J gene is TRBJ2-7, the V gene TRBV28, with a possible D match to TRBD2 (5 bases). The CDR3 consists of 12 residues. Trimming removed 5 bases from V and 5 bases from J, with 10 bases in between. Germline CDR1 and CDR2: MDHEN and SYDVKM. The CDR3 DNA reads as TGTGCCAGCAGTCGTCTAGCCAACGAGCAGTACTTC. Amino acid sequence: CASSRLANEQYF.

This chain connects TRBV4-2 to TRBJ2-1, with a weak D call TRBD1 (7 bases). The V gene lost 0 bases and the J gene lost 2 bases, with 14 bases spanning the gap. The CDR3 totals 17 residues. Germline V gives CDR1 LGHNA, CDR2 YNFKEQ. CDR3 bases: TGTGCCAGCAGCCAAGAAGGGGGCCGGGGGCCCTACAATGAGCAGTTCTTC. Translating gives CASSQEGGRGPYNEQFF.

A word on this clonotype: An end of the junction does not agree with germline; a read error may underlie this. The J gene is TRBJ1-2, the V gene TRBV19; no definite D call. CDR1 and CDR2 (germline): LNHDA, SQIVND (reference sequence). The CDR3 totals 14 residues. The CDR3 spells CVSSIGTGNYGYTF. The CDR3 region has the DNA TGTGTCAGTAGTATCGGTACCGGGAACTATGGCTACACCTTC.

The chain uses TRBV11-2 and TRBJ2-5; TRBD2 might be the D (5 bases). This CDR3 has 16 residues. The V end lost 0 bases, the J end lost 1 base, and 12 bases lay between the germline ends. Germline CDR1 SGHAT, CDR2 FQNNGV. The CDR3 is CASSLDSRLSQETQYF. The CDR3 bases are TGTGCCAGCAGCTTAGATTCGCGACTAAGCCAAGAGACCCAGTACTTC.

This clonotype occurred a few times. The J gene is TRBJ2-7, the V gene TRBV6-1, with TRBD2 identical over 7 bases. CDR1 is MNHNS, CDR2 SASEGT, per germline. This CDR3 is built from 15 residues. V gave up 5 bases and J gave up 1 base; unmatched junction bases: 8. The CDR3 DNA reads as TGTGCCAGCAGTAATTTAGCGGGCCTATCCTACGAGCAGTACTTC. It codes for CASSNLAGLSYEQYF.

The V gene is TRBV5-1, the J gene TRBJ2-3; D ambiguous. This CDR3 has 13 amino acids. V shed 0 bases and J shed 2 bases, with 4 bases lying between them. Germline loops: CDR1 SGHRS, CDR2 YFSETQ. CDR3 residues: CASSLGFTDTQYF. DNA for the CDR3: TGCGCCAGCAGCTTGGGCTTCACAGATACGCAGTATTTT.

V gene TRBV7-9 combines with J gene TRBJ2-7; 10 nucleotides agree with TRBD1. The CDR3 runs to 14 residues. Germline values: CDR1 SEHNR, CDR2 FQNEAQ (reference sequence). The V gene end was trimmed by 4 bases and the J gene end by 5 bases; junction bases not matched to a gene: 5. DNA of the CDR3: TGTGCCAGCAGCTCGGGACAGGGGTTCAACGAGCAGTACTTC. Amino acid sequence: CASSSGQGFNEQYF. The full variable domain, with the rest looked up from reference TRBV7-9 and TRBJ2-7, is DTGVSQNPRHKITKRGQNVTFRCDPISEHNRLYWYRQTLGQGPEFLTYFQNEAQLEKSRLLSDRFSAERPKGSFSTLEIQRTEQGDSAMYLCASSSGQGFNEQYFGPGTRLTVT.

This clonotype appeared a few times. The chain recombines TRBV7-8 with TRBJ1-6; TRBD1 might be the D (5 bases). V shed 1 base and J shed 0 bases, with 13 bases lying between them. This CDR3 comprises 18 residues. Germline CDR1 SGHVS, CDR2 FQNEAQ. CDR3 protein: CASSLVGLQSSYNSPLHF. In DNA, the CDR3 is TGTGCCAGCAGCTTAGTGGGGCTACAGAGCTCCTATAATTCACCCCTCCACTTT.

This rearrangement joins TRBV12-3 or TRBV12-4 to TRBJ2-1; D is unclear. V was pared by 6 bases and J by 2 bases, with 14 bases between. This CDR3 is 15 amino acids long. The CDR3 here is CASSSQVATYNEQFF. As DNA, the CDR3 is TGTGCCAGCAGCTCCCAGGTGGCAACCTACAATGAGCAGTTCTTC.